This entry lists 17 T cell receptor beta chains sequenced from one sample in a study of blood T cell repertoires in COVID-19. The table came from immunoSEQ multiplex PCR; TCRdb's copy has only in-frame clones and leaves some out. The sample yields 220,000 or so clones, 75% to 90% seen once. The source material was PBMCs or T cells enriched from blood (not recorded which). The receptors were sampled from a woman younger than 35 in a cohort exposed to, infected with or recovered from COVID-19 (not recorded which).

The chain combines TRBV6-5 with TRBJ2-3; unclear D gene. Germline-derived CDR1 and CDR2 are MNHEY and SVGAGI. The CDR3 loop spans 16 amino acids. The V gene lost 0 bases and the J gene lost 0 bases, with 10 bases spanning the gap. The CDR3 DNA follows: TGTGCCAGCAGTTACTCGTATAGCCGGAGCACAGATACGCAGTATTTT. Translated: CASSYSYSRSTDTQYF.

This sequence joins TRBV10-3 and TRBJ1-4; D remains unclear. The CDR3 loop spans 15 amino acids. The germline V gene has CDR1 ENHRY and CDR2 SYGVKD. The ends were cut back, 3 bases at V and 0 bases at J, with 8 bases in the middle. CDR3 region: CAISDSSSTNEKLFF. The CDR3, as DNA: TGTGCCATCAGTGACAGTAGCTCAACTAATGAAAAACTGTTTTTT.

The CDR3 protein is CASSPLGAQPQHF. The CDR3 bases are TGTGCCAGCAGTCCGTTGGGGGCTCAGCCCCAGCATTTT. This chain uses TRBV7-9 with TRBJ1-5; tentatively, D is TRBD1 (6 bases). This CDR3 is 13 amino acids long. The germline CDR1 and CDR2 sequences are SEHNR and FQNEAQ (reference sequence). The V end was cut by 6 bases, the J end by 6 bases, with 12 bases between.

The CDR3 DNA reads TGCAGCGTTGGCGGGGGGAAGGGTACTGAAGCTTTCTTT. Translation: CSVGGGKGTEAFF. This chain uses TRBV29-1 with TRBJ1-1; D perhaps matches TRBD1 (5 bases). V lost 4 bases to trimming and J lost 5 bases, with 14 bases between them. In germline, CDR1 is SQVTM, CDR2 ANQGSEA. The CDR3 sequence is 13 residues long. The variable domain in full, with the rest retrieved from reference TRBV29-1 and TRBJ1-1, is SAVISQKPSRDICQRGTSLTIQCQVDSQVTMMFWYRQQPGQSLTLIATANQGSEATYESGFVIDKFPISRPNLTFSTLTVSNMSPEDSSIYLCSVGGGKGTEAFFGQGTRLTVV.

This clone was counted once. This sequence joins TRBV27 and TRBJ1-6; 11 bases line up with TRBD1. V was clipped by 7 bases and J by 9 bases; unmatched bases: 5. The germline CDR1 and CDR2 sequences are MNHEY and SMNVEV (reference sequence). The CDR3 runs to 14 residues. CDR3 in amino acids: CASTPGQGVSPLHF. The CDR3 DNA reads TGTGCCAGCACCCCGGGACAGGGGGTTTCACCCCTCCACTTT.

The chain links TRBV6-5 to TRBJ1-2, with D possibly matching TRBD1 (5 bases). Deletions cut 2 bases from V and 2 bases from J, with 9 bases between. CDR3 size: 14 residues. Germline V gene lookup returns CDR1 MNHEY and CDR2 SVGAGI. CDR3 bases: TGTGCCAGCAGTTACGGGGGGGAAAACTATGGCTACACCTTC. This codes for CASSYGGENYGYTF.

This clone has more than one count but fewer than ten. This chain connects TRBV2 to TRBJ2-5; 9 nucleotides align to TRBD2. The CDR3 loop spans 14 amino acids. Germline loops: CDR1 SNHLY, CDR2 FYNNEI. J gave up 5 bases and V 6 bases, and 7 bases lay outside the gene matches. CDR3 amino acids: CASRLAGLMETQYF. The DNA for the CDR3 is TGTGCCAGCAGACTAGCGGGCCTGATGGAGACCCAGTACTTC.

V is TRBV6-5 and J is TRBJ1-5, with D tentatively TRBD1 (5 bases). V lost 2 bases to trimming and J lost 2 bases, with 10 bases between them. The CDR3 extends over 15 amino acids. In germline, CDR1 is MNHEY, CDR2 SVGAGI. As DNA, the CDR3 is TGTGCCAGCAGTTACGGCCAGGGCGGCAATCAGCCCCAGCATTTT. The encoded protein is CASSYGQGGNQPQHF.

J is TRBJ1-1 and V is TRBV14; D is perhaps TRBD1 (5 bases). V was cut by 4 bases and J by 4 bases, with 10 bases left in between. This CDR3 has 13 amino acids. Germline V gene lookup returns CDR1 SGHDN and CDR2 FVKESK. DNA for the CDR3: TGTGCCAGCAGCCTCAGGGTTAGCACTGAAGCTTTCTTT. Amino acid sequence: CASSLRVSTEAFF.

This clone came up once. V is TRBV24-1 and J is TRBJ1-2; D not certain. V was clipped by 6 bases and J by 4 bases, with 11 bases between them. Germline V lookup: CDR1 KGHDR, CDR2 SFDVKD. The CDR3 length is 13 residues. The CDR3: CATSSHTSYGYTF. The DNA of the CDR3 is TGTGCCACCAGTTCGCACACCTCCTATGGCTACACCTTC.

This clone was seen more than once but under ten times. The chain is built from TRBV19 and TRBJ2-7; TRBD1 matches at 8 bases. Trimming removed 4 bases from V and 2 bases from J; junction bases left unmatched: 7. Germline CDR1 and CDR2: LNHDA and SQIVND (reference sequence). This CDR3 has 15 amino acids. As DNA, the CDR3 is TGTGCCAGTAGTAAGGGAGGACAGGGTACCTACGAGCAGTACTTC. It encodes CASSKGGQGTYEQYF.

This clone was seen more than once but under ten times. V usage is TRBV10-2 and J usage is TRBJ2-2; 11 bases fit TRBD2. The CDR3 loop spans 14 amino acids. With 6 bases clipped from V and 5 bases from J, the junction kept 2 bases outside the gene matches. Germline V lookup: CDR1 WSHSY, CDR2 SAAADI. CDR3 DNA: TGCGCCAGCAGGACTAGCGGGACAACCGGGGAGCTGTTTTTT. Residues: CASRTSGTTGELFF.

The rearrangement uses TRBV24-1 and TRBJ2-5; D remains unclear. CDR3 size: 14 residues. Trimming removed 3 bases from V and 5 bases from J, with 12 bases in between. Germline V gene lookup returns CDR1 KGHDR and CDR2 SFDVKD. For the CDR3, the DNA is TGTGCCACCAGTGATCAAGATTCCGGGGAGACCCAGTACTTC. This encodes CATSDQDSGETQYF.

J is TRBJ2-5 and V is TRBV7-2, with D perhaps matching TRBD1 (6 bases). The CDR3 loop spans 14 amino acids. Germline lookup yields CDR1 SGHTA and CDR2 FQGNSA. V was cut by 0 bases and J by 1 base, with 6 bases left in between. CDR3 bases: TGTGCCAGCAGCTTAGCGACAGGCCAAGAGACCCAGTACTTC. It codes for CASSLATGQETQYF.

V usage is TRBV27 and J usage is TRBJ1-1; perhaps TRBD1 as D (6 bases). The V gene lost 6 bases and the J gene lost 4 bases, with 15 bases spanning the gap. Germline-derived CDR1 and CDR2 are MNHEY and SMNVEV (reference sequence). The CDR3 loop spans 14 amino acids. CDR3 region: CASRWDTSATEAFF. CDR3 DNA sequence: TGTGCCAGCAGGTGGGACACCAGTGCCACTGAAGCTTTCTTT.

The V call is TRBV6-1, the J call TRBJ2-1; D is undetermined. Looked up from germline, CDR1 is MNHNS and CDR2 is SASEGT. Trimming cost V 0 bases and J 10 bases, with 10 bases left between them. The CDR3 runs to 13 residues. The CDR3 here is CASSEAETGEQFF. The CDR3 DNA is TGTGCCAGCAGTGAAGCTGAGACTGGAGAGCAGTTCTTC.

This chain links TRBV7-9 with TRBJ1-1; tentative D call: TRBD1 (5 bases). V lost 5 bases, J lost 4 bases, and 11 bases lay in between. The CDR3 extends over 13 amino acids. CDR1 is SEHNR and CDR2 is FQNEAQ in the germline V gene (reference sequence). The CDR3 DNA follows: TGTGCCAGCAGCCGCTCGGGGGGCACTGAAGCTTTCTTT. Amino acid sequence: CASSRSGGTEAFF.